Below, 23 T cell receptor beta chains from the same sample are listed, as sequenced in a study of T cells in tumors after PD-1 blockade. Method: immunoSEQ multiplex PCR; TCRdb's copy keeps in-frame clones and lacks some. The sample shows approximately 63,000 clones, around 72% of them seen only once. The specimen comprised PBMCs, sampled after anti-PD-1 treatment. The receptors derive from a human donor with basal cell carcinoma.

In this sample, this clone turned up once. This chain uses TRBV28 with TRBJ2-1; 7 bases are shared with TRBD1. CDR1 and CDR2 from the germline V gene are MDHEN and SYDVKM. Trimming cost V 6 bases and J 2 bases; bases outside gene matches: 7. The CDR3 is 15 residues long. The CDR3 is CASSPGTAAYNEQFF. The CDR3 DNA reads TGTGCCAGCAGCCCTGGGACAGCGGCCTACAATGAGCAGTTCTTC.

The chain couples TRBV19 to TRBJ2-3; 7 bases are a match to TRBD2. The CDR3 consists of 18 residues. Losses at the gene ends were 7 bases for V and 1 base for J; bases not matched to a gene: 17. CDR1 is LNHDA and CDR2 is SQIVND in the germline V gene (reference sequence). The CDR3 protein is CASNPPTRLAEGTDTQYF. The CDR3 DNA reads as TGTGCCAGTAACCCCCCCACTCGGCTAGCGGAGGGCACAGATACGCAGTATTTT.

This clone was found a few times. The chain has TRBV5-1 and TRBJ2-5; 8 nucleotides align to TRBD2. CDR1 is SGHRS and CDR2 is YFSETQ in the germline V gene. CDR3 length: 12 amino acids. Unmatched junction bases numbered 1, after V lost 4 bases and J lost 5 bases. The CDR3 sequence: CASSPGGETQYF. CDR3 coding DNA: TGCGCCAGCAGCCCGGGGGGGGAGACCCAGTACTTC.

The V and J genes are TRBV6-1 and TRBJ1-1; D is unclear. The germline V gene encodes CDR1 MNHNS and CDR2 SASEGT. This CDR3 comprises 16 residues. Trimming took 5 bases from V and 0 from J, leaving 16 bases between them. CDR3 DNA sequence: TGTGCCAGCAGTAAAGGGTCCCAGCAAATGAACACTGAAGCTTTCTTT. This translates into CASSKGSQQMNTEAFF.

The chain links TRBV6-5 to TRBJ1-3; D gene uncertain. The CDR3 loop spans 15 amino acids. V lost 4 bases to trimming and J lost 0 bases, with 10 bases between them. Germline V CDR1 and CDR2: MNHEY, SVGAGI. The CDR3 coding sequence is TGTGCCAGCAGTTTGACACCCATCTCTGGAAACACCATATATTTT. Protein product: CASSLTPISGNTIYF.

The gene calls are TRBV28 and TRBJ2-2; D possibly uses TRBD1 or TRBD2 (6 bases each). CDR3 length: 15 amino acids. Germline-derived CDR1 and CDR2 are MDHEN and SYDVKM. V was pared by 3 bases and J by 3 bases, with 11 bases between. For the CDR3, the DNA is TGTGCCAGCAGTTTTGCGGGGACATACACCGGGGAGCTGTTTTTT. This gives the protein CASSFAGTYTGELFF. Using reference TRBV28 and TRBJ2-2 for the parts outside the CDR3, the full variable domain is DVKVTQSSRYLVKRTGEKVFLECVQDMDHENMFWYRQDPGLGLRLIYFSYDVKMKEKGDIPEGYSVSREKKERFSLILESASTNQTSMYLCASSFAGTYTGELFFGEGSRLTVL.

V gene TRBV5-1 combines with J gene TRBJ2-3; 11 nucleotides align to TRBD2. Germline-derived CDR1 and CDR2 are SGHRS and YFSETQ. This CDR3 contains 16 residues. The V gene end was trimmed by 4 bases and the J gene end by 0 bases; junction bases not matched to a gene: 4. CDR3 amino acids: CASSGGTSGSTDTQYF. The CDR3 nucleotides are TGCGCCAGCAGCGGGGGGACTAGCGGAAGCACAGATACGCAGTATTTT.

V and J are TRBV3-1 (or the pseudogene TRBV3-2) and TRBJ1-6; D remains ambiguous. The length of the CDR3 is 14 residues. The germline CDR1 and CDR2 sequences are LGHDT and YNNKEL (reference sequence). Trimming pared 7 bases from V and 2 bases from J, leaving 9 bases between. The CDR3, as DNA: TGTGCCAGCAACTCGGGCGCCTATAATTCACCCCTCCACTTT. It yields the protein CASNSGAYNSPLHF.

Only one count was recorded for this clone. The chain carries TRBV6-5 and TRBJ1-6; D uncertain. The ends were cut back, 8 bases at V and 4 bases at J, with 9 bases in the middle. CDR1 and CDR2 from the germline V gene are MNHEY and SVGAGI. The CDR3 sequence is 13 residues long. The CDR3 protein is CASGYGYNSPLHF. The CDR3 DNA sequence: TGTGCCAGCGGGTACGGATATAATTCACCCCTCCACTTT.

The genes are TRBV5-4 and TRBJ2-3, with TRBD2 matching 11 bases. In germline, CDR1 is SGHNT, CDR2 YYREEE (reference sequence). This CDR3 comprises 16 residues. Trimming cost V 3 bases and J 2 bases; bases outside gene matches: 5. The CDR3 reads CASSWVSGGATDTQYF. Written as DNA, the CDR3 is TGTGCCAGCAGCTGGGTTAGCGGGGGGGCCACAGATACGCAGTATTTT.

This clone has more than one count but fewer than ten. The rearrangement uses TRBV6-1 and TRBJ1-2; weak D call: TRBD1 (5 bases). The CDR3 totals 13 residues. V lost 1 base and J 4 bases, leaving 7 bases between the germline ends. The germline V gene encodes CDR1 MNHNS and CDR2 SASEGT. The CDR3 sequence is CASSEGGPYGYTF. CDR3 DNA sequence: TGTGCCAGCAGTGAAGGGGGACCCTATGGCTACACCTTC.

This clone showed up just a few times. The chain employs TRBV5-1 and TRBJ1-5; a possible D gene is TRBD1 (6 bases). The CDR3 loop spans 14 amino acids. Germline V lookup: CDR1 SGHRS, CDR2 YFSETQ. V was trimmed by 3 bases and J by 7 bases, leaving 14 bases between them. The CDR3 region has the DNA TGCGCCAGCAGCTCAGGGGAACGAGGGCAGCCCCAGCATTTT. Protein: CASSSGERGQPQHF.

The rearrangement uses TRBV6-5 and TRBJ1-2; D is possibly TRBD1 (6 bases). Trimming removed 8 bases from V and 2 bases from J, with 6 bases in between. Germline V lookup: CDR1 MNHEY, CDR2 SVGAGI. CDR3 size: 11 residues. CDR3 region: CASGTNYGYTF. As DNA, the CDR3 is TGTGCCAGCGGGACAAACTATGGCTACACCTTC.

The chain has TRBV6-2 or TRBV6-3 and TRBJ1-2; 7 bases map to TRBD1. J gave up 4 bases and V 4 bases, and 6 bases lay outside the gene matches. Germline CDR1 is MNHEY and CDR2 is SVGEGT. The CDR3 is 14 residues long. CDR3 nucleotides: TGTGCCAGCAGTTCCAACAGGGGCGGCTATGGCTACACCTTC. It yields the protein CASSSNRGGYGYTF.

The V call is TRBV4-1, the J call TRBJ2-1; unclear D gene. V lost 4 bases and J 9 bases, leaving 16 bases between the germline ends. The CDR3 extends over 14 amino acids. Germline lookup yields CDR1 MGHRA and CDR2 YSYEKL. The CDR3 region has the DNA TGCGCCAGCAGCCCCTCTGACCGTGGCACTGAGCAGTTCTTC. Its translation: CASSPSDRGTEQFF.

The CDR3 loop reads CASSLSQGGRNEQFF. The CDR3 DNA reads as TGTGCCAGCAGTTTAAGCCAGGGGGGTCGCAATGAGCAGTTCTTC. The J gene is TRBJ2-1, the V gene TRBV28; the D gene is possibly TRBD1 (7 bases). The CDR3 extends over 15 amino acids. V was trimmed by 2 bases and J by 6 bases, leaving 14 bases between them. The germline V gene encodes CDR1 MDHEN and CDR2 SYDVKM.

The sample holds a few counts of this clone. This chain links TRBV13 with TRBJ1-6, with D unresolved. This CDR3 has 13 residues. Germline V gives CDR1 PRHDT, CDR2 FYEKMQ (reference sequence). The V gene lost 5 bases and the J gene lost 10 bases, with 12 bases spanning the gap. The CDR3 spells CASSPGPQSPLHF. The CDR3 DNA follows: TGTGCCAGCAGCCCAGGCCCTCAGTCACCCCTCCACTTT.

The chain recombines TRBV18 with TRBJ2-3; a possible D gene is TRBD1 (5 bases). This CDR3 comprises 15 residues. Germline V CDR1 and CDR2: KGHSH, LQKENI. With 5 bases removed from V and 7 bases from J, the gap between germline ends came to 19 bases. The CDR3 region is CASSSRRGAGNTQYF. The CDR3 DNA is TGTGCCAGCTCATCGCGTAGGGGCGCCGGAAATACGCAGTATTTT.

This sequence joins TRBV7-2 and TRBJ2-3; D unclear. The length of the CDR3 is 16 residues. Germline V gene data show CDR1 as SGHTA and CDR2 as FQGNSA. The V gene lost 1 base and the J gene lost 1 base, with 12 bases spanning the gap. The CDR3 spells CASSLEGGSGTDTQYF. CDR3 DNA sequence: TGTGCCAGCAGCTTAGAGGGCGGATCTGGCACAGATACGCAGTATTTT.

The chain recombines TRBV12-3 or TRBV12-4 with TRBJ2-7; D is unresolved. The CDR3 is 11 amino acids. Between the trimmed V and J ends, which lost 4 bases and 2 bases, there was a span of 3 bases. CDR3 bases: TGTGCCAGCAGTTCACCCTACGAGCAGTACTTC. Translated, it gives CASSSPYEQYF.

The rearrangement links TRBV7-2 to TRBJ2-5; no reliable D call. Looked up from germline, CDR1 is SGHTA and CDR2 is FQGNSA. V lost 1 base, J lost 4 bases, and 13 bases lay in between. CDR3 length equals 15 residues. CDR3 sequence (DNA): TGTGCCAGCAGCTTAGGGTCTGGGAACGGAGAGACCCAGTACTTC. Translating it yields CASSLGSGNGETQYF.

The chain employs TRBV13 and TRBJ2-3; no clear D gene. Trimming left V 5 bases short and J 2 bases short, with 17 bases between. The CDR3 length is 16 residues. Germline lookup yields CDR1 PRHDT and CDR2 FYEKMQ (reference sequence). The CDR3 coding sequence is TGTGCCAGCAGCAGAAATCTTCGGGCAATCACAGATACGCAGTATTTT. It yields the protein CASSRNLRAITDTQYF. Full variable domain (missing parts from reference TRBV13 and TRBJ2-3): AAGVIQSPRHLIKEKRETATLKCYPIPRHDTVYWYQQGPGQDPQFLISFYEKMQSDKGSIPDRFSAQQFSDYHSELNMSSLELGDSALYFCASSRNLRAITDTQYFGPGTRLTVL.

The chain links TRBV10-3 to TRBJ2-6, with 8 bases fitting TRBD1. With 6 bases clipped from V and 4 bases from J, the junction kept 8 bases outside the gene matches. The CDR3 loop spans 16 amino acids. The germline CDR1 and CDR2 sequences are ENHRY and SYGVKD. For the CDR3, the DNA is TGTGCCATCAGCGGACGGACAGGGCCAGGGGCCAACGTCCTGACTTTC. As protein: CAISGRTGPGANVLTF.